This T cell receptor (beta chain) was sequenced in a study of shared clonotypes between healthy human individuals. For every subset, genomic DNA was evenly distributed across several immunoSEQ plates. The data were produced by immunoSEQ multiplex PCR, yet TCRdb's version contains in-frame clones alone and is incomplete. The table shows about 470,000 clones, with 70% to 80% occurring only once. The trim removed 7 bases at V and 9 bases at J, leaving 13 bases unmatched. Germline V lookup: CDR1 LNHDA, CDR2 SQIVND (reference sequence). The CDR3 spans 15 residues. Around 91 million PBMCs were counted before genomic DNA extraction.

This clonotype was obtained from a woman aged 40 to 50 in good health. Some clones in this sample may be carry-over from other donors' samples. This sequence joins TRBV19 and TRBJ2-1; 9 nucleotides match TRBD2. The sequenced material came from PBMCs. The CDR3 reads CASTSSGGRGFEQFF. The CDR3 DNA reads TGTGCCAGTACCTCTTCGGGCGGGAGGGGGTTTGAGCAGTTCTTC. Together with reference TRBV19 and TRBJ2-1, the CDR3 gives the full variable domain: DGGITQSPKYLFRKEGQNVTLSCEQNLNHDAMYWYRQDPGQGLRLIYYSQIVNDFQKGDIAEGYSVSREKKESFPLTVTSAQKNPTAFYLCASTSSGGRGFEQFFGPGTRLTVL.